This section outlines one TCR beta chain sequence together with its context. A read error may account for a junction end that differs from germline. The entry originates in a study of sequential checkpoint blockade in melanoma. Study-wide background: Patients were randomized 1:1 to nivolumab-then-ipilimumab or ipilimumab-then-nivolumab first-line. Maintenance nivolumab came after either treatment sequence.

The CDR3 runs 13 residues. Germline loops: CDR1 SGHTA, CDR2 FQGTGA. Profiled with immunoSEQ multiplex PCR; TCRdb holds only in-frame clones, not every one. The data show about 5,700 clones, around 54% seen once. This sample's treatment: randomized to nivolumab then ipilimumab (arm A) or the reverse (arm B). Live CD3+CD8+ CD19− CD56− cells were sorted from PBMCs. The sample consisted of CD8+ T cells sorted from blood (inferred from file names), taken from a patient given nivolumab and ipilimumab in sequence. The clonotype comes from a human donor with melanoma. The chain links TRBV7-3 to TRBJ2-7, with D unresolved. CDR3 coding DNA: TGTGCCAGCAGCTTAGACCCAGGTACCTCTTTTATCTTC. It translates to CASSLDPGTSFIF.